The 14 T cell receptor beta chains listed next were all sequenced from one sample in a study of cytomegalovirus exposure and HLA in healthy donors. Amplification used 60 Vbeta primers and 13 Jbeta primers. Measured with immunoSEQ multiplex PCR; TCRdb has only the in-frame clones, and not every one. The top ten hold 1.5% to 2% of the sample, which has approximately 180,000 clones, 81% seen once. The sequenced sample was PBMCs. The receptors derive from a man aged 18-30 years in good health and CMV-seronegative.

The genes are TRBV2 and TRBJ1-1, with a possible D match to TRBD1 (6 bases). Germline loops: CDR1 SNHLY, CDR2 FYNNEI. The CDR3 contains 11 residues. Trimming removed 5 bases at V and 10 bases at J, with 11 bases between. The CDR3 nucleotides read TGTGCCAGCAGTCCGCGGGGGGCAGCTTTCTTT. It specifies CASSPRGAAFF.

The V gene is TRBV5-4, the J gene TRBJ2-5, with D perhaps TRBD1 (6 bases). The germline CDR1 and CDR2 sequences are SGHNT and YYREEE (reference sequence). This CDR3 spans 16 amino acids. The V gene lost 4 bases and the J gene lost 0 bases, with 16 bases spanning the gap. The CDR3 nucleotides are TGTGCCAGCAGCGGATCAAGAGGGGGAAACCAAGAGACCCAGTACTTC. It translates to CASSGSRGGNQETQYF.

The chain couples TRBV2 to TRBJ2-5, with 7 bases fitting TRBD1. Judging by the DNA end, TRBJ2-7 fits better; the J call may be wrong. CDR1 and CDR2 from the germline V gene are SNHLY and FYNNEI. This CDR3 region has 12 residues. CDR3 DNA sequence: TGTGCCAGCAGGACAGGGTCCTACGAGCAGTACTTC. Translated: CASRTGSYEQYF.

V is TRBV11-2 and J is TRBJ2-7; 8 bases fit TRBD2. The germline V gene has CDR1 SGHAT and CDR2 FQNNGV. The V gene end was trimmed by 4 bases and the J gene end by 4 bases; junction bases not matched to a gene: 6. The CDR3 spans 14 residues. CDR3 DNA sequence: TGTGCCAGCAGCTCCAGCGGGAGTCGGTACGAGCAGTACTTC. Translation: CASSSSGSRYEQYF. Complete variable domain (other parts from reference TRBV11-2 and TRBJ2-7): EAGVAQSPRYKIIEKRQSVAFWCNPISGHATLYWYQQILGQGPKLLIQFQNNGVVDDSQLPKDRFSAERLKGVDSTLKIQPAKLEDSAVYLCASSSSGSRYEQYFGPGTRLTVT.

The chain is built from TRBV19 and TRBJ2-7; 10 bases align to TRBD1. The J segment lost 0 bases and the V segment lost 2 bases, leaving 16 bases of the junction unmatched. The CDR3 spans 20 residues. Germline V gene data show CDR1 as LNHDA and CDR2 as SQIVND (reference sequence). Here the CDR3 reads CASSIRLLGQGPPSSYEQYF. Here the CDR3 DNA reads TGTGCCAGTAGTATAAGGCTGTTGGGACAGGGGCCTCCAAGCTCCTACGAGCAGTACTTC.

The rearrangement links TRBV9 to TRBJ2-1, with 7 bases matching TRBD2. There are 16 residues in the CDR3. The junction had 8 bases not matched to a gene; V was cut back by 0 bases and J by 5 bases. Germline CDR1 and CDR2: SGDLS and YYNGEE. DNA of the CDR3: TGTGCCAGCAGCGTAGTAGGGCGGGGGAAGGACAATGAGCAGTTCTTC. It is translated as CASSVVGRGKDNEQFF.

The chain joins TRBV5-4 to TRBJ2-5, with a tentative D call TRBD1 (5 bases). This CDR3 has 14 amino acids. V gave up 5 bases and J gave up 4 bases, with 15 bases separating them. Germline lookup yields CDR1 SGHNT and CDR2 YYREEE (reference sequence). The CDR3 region is CASRQDSTGETQYF. CDR3 nucleotide sequence: TGTGCCAGCAGACAAGACAGTACGGGAGAGACCCAGTACTTC.

V is TRBV19 and J is TRBJ2-3; D is perhaps TRBD1 (6 bases). CDR3 length: 15 residues. Germline loops: CDR1 LNHDA, CDR2 SQIVND (reference sequence). V lost 2 bases and J 5 bases, leaving 14 bases between the germline ends. The CDR3 DNA is TGTGCCAGTAGTATAACAGGGAACATACGAGATACGCAGTATTTT. This translates into CASSITGNIRDTQYF.

This chain links TRBV6-1 with TRBJ1-5; TRBD1 matches at 10 bases. The CDR3 is 15 residues long. Germline V gene data show CDR1 as MNHNS and CDR2 as SASEGT. V dropped 4 bases and J dropped 7; count of bases not matched to a gene: 7. CDR3 sequence reads: CASSAGQGVRQPQHF. The CDR3 nucleotides read TGTGCCAGCAGTGCCGGACAGGGGGTGCGCCAGCCCCAGCATTTT.

This sequence joins TRBV5-4 and TRBJ2-2; 7 bases align to TRBD2. The CDR3 loop spans 15 amino acids. Germline values: CDR1 SGHNT, CDR2 YYREEE (reference sequence). V lost 6 bases to trimming and J lost 5 bases; unmatched junction nucleotides: 10. CDR3 DNA: TGTGCCAGCAAGGCGCGGGAGAAAGGGACCGGGGAGCTGTTTTTT. Amino acids: CASKAREKGTGELFF.

The V gene is TRBV6-4, the J gene TRBJ2-3; D unresolved. Looked up from germline, CDR1 is MRHNA and CDR2 is SNTAGT. The CDR3 loop spans 13 amino acids. Trimming took 8 bases from V and 6 from J, leaving 15 bases between them. The CDR3 protein is CASDQKSLDTQYF. CDR3 DNA sequence: TGTGCCAGCGATCAAAAGAGTTTGGATACGCAGTATTTT.

The CDR3 coding sequence is TGTGCCAGCAGCTTGCGCCGCGGGGCCCGGGAGACCCAGTACTTC. Its translation: CASSLRRGARETQYF. This chain connects TRBV7-9 to TRBJ2-5, with D possibly matching TRBD2 (6 bases). Germline CDR1 reads SEHNR; CDR2 reads FQNEAQ (reference sequence). The CDR3 has 15 residues. V dropped 3 bases and J dropped 5 bases, with 16 bases sitting between them.

This clone was counted only a few times. The chain links TRBV2 to TRBJ1-4; TRBD1 matches at 8 bases. V shed 6 bases, J shed 1 base, and the junction held 1 base outside the gene matches. The CDR3 length is 14 residues. The germline gives CDR1 SNHLY, CDR2 FYNNEI. The CDR3 DNA reads TGTGCCAGCAGAGACAGGGGAACTAATGAAAAACTGTTTTTT. Its protein is CASRDRGTNEKLFF.

J is TRBJ2-7 and V is TRBV6-6; 9 nucleotides match TRBD1. CDR1 MNHNY and CDR2 SVGAGI come from the germline V gene (reference sequence). The trim removed 5 bases at V and 5 bases at J, leaving 4 bases unmatched. This CDR3 has 13 amino acids. The DNA of the CDR3 is TGTGCCAGCAGTAGGACAGGGGCCCACGAGCAGTACTTC. Encoded protein: CASSRTGAHEQYF.